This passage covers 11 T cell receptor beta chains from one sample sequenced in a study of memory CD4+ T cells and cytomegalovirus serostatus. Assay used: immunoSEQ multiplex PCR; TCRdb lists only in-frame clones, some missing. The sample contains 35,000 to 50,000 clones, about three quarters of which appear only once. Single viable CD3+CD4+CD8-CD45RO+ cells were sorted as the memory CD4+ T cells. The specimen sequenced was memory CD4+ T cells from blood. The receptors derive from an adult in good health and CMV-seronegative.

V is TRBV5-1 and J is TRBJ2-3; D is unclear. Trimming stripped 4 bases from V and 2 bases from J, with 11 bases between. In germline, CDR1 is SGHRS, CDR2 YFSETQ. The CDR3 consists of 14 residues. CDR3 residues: CASSVTTFTDTQYF. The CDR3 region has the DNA TGCGCCAGCAGCGTGACAACTTTCACAGATACGCAGTATTTT.

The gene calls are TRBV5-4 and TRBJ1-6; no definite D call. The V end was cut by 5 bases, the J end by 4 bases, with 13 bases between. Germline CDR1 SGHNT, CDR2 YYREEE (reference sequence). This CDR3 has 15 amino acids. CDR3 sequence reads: CASRRSADYNSPLHF. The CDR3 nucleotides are TGTGCCAGCAGGCGTTCAGCGGATTATAATTCACCCCTCCACTTT.

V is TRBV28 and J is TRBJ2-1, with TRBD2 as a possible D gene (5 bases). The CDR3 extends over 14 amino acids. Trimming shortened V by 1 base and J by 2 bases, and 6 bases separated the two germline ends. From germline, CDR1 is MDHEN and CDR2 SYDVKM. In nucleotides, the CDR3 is TGTGCCAGCAGTTTATCCGGGGCCTACAATGAGCAGTTCTTC. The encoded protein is CASSLSGAYNEQFF.

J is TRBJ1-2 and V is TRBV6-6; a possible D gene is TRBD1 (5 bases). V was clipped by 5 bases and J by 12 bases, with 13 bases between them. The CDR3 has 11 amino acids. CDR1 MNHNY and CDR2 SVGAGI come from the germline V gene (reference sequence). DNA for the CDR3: TGTGCCAGCAGTAGCCAGGGTTTCAACACCTTC. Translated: CASSSQGFNTF.

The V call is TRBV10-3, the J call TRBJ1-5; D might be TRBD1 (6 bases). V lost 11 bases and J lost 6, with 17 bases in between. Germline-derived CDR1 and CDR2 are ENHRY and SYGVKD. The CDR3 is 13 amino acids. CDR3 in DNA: TGTGCCGCCAGTGGGGGGGGCTGTCAGCCCCAGCATTTT. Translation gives CAASGGGCQPQHF.

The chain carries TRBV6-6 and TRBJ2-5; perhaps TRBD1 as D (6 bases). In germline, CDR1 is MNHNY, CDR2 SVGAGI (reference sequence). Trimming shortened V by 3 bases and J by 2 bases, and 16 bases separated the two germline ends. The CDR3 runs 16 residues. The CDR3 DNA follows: TGTGCCAGCAGTTATTCAATAGCAAGGGGGCAAGAGACCCAGTACTTC. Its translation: CASSYSIARGQETQYF.

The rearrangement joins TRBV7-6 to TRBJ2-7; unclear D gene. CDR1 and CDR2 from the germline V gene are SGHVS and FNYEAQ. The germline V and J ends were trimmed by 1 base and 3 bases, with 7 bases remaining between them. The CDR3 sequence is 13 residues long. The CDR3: CASSLGSNYEQYF. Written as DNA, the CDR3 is TGTGCCAGCAGCTTAGGGTCAAACTACGAGCAGTACTTC.

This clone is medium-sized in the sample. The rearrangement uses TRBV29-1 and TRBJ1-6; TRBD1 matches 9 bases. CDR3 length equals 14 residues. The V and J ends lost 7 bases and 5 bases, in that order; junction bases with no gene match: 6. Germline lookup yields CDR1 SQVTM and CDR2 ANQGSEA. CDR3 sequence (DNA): TGCAGCGCCAAGACAGGGGGTAATAATTCACCCCTCCACTTT. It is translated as CSAKTGGNNSPLHF.

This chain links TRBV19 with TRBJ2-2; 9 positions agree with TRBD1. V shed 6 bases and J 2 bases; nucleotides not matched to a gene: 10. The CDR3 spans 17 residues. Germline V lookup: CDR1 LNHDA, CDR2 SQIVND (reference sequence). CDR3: CASSIDRGQGNTGELFF. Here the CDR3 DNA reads TGTGCCAGTAGCATTGACCGGGGACAGGGAAACACCGGGGAGCTGTTTTTT.

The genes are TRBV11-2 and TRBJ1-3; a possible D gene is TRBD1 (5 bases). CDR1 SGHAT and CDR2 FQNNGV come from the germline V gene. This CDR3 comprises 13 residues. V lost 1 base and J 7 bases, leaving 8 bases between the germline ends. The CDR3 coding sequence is TGTGCCAGCAGCTTAGCCCGGGGCAACACCATATATTTT. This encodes CASSLARGNTIYF.

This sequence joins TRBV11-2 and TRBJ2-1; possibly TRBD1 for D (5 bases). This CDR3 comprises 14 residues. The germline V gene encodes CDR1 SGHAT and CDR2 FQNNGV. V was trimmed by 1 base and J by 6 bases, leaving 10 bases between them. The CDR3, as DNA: TGTGCCAGCAGCTTAGCCAGGGTAGCCAATGAGCAGTTCTTC. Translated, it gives CASSLARVANEQFF.